The 28 T cell receptor beta chains below all came from one sample that was sequenced in a study of blood T cell repertoires in COVID-19. The method was immunoSEQ multiplex PCR; TCRdb's version includes in-frame clones alone and lacks a portion of them. This table has roughly 260,000 clones, about 90% appearing once. The sample consisted of peripheral blood. The receptors here all came from a woman aged 40-49 years with acute or convalescent COVID-19.

V is TRBV4-1 and J is TRBJ1-2; tentatively, D is TRBD1 (5 bases). V shed 0 bases and J shed 4 bases, with 9 bases lying between them. The CDR3 consists of 14 residues. CDR1 is MGHRA and CDR2 is YSYEKL in the germline V gene. The CDR3, as DNA: TGCGCCAGCAGCCAAGATGGACATAGCTATGGCTACACCTTC. Its translation: CASSQDGHSYGYTF.

The table lists this clone with a count of one. V usage is TRBV3-1 (or the pseudogene TRBV3-2) and J usage is TRBJ1-4, with TRBD1 matching 8 bases. CDR1 and CDR2 (germline): LGHDT, YNNKEL (reference sequence). This CDR3 spans 15 amino acids. Trimming took 1 base from V and 10 from J; bases not matched to a gene: 8. CDR3 protein: CASSQGGRGRGKLFF. CDR3 nucleotide sequence: TGTGCCAGCAGCCAAGGCGGCAGGGGGCGCGGAAAACTGTTTTTT.

The rearrangement links TRBV7-9 to TRBJ2-7, with 7 bases that match TRBD1. The V and J ends lost 2 bases and 7 bases, in that order; junction bases with no gene match: 5. CDR1 is SEHNR, CDR2 FQNEAQ, per germline (reference sequence). The CDR3 extends over 13 amino acids. This CDR3 is CASSLTGATEQYV. In nucleotides, the CDR3 is TGTGCCAGCAGCTTAACAGGGGCTACGGAGCAGTACGTC.

This CDR3 reads CASSPTGGFGNTIYF. The CDR3 DNA sequence: TGTGCCAGCTCACCCACAGGGGGCTTTGGAAACACCATATATTTT. This rearrangement joins TRBV18 to TRBJ1-3; 9 bases map to TRBD1. Looked up from germline, CDR1 is KGHSH and CDR2 is LQKENI. Unmatched junction bases numbered 3, after V lost 3 bases and J lost 3 bases. The CDR3 totals 15 residues.

The rearrangement uses TRBV9 and TRBJ2-5; 7 positions agree with TRBD2. The CDR3 spans 13 residues. The V and J ends lost 3 bases and 4 bases, in that order; junction bases with no gene match: 3. Germline-derived CDR1 and CDR2 are SGDLS and YYNGEE. Here the CDR3 DNA reads TGTGCCAGCAGCGCGAGCGGGGTAGAGACCCAGTACTTC. Amino acid sequence: CASSASGVETQYF.

The chain is built from TRBV5-3 and TRBJ1-6, with D maybe TRBD1 (6 bases). TRBV5-3 is classed as an ORF, of uncertain function. There are 15 residues in the CDR3. The V and J ends lost 5 bases and 2 bases respectively, with 11 bases between them. CDR3 sequence (DNA): TGTGCCAGAAGTTTCAGGGGCACCTATAATTCACCCCTCCACTTT. Translation gives CARSFRGTYNSPLHF.

The gene calls are TRBV6-1 and TRBJ1-1, with D possibly TRBD1 on 6 matching bases. CDR1 and CDR2 (germline): MNHNS, SASEGT. Between the trimmed V and J ends, which lost 3 bases and 8 bases, there was a span of 22 bases. The CDR3 is 16 amino acids. CDR3 DNA: TGTGCCAGCAGTGACGGCCGGTCTTGGGGGGGGGCCGAAGCTTTCTTT. Its translation: CASSDGRSWGGAEAFF.

The V gene is TRBV5-8, the J gene TRBJ2-3, with 8 nucleotides matching TRBD2. Germline values: CDR1 SGHTS, CDR2 YDEGEE. The CDR3 runs to 16 residues. Losses at the gene ends were 6 bases for V and 0 bases for J; bases not matched to a gene: 9. The CDR3 loop is CASTTGGSTSTDTQYF. As DNA, the CDR3 is TGTGCCAGCACAACGGGGGGGTCCACTAGCACAGATACGCAGTATTTT.

The CDR3: CASSSRPYQPQHF. CDR3 nucleotides: TGTGCCAGCAGCTCTCGCCCCTACCAGCCCCAGCATTTT. V usage is TRBV6-5 and J usage is TRBJ1-5, with unresolved D. The CDR3 extends over 13 amino acids. The ends were cut back, 6 bases at V and 7 bases at J, with 13 bases in the middle. The germline CDR1 and CDR2 sequences are MNHEY and SVGAGI.

This sequence joins TRBV4-1 and TRBJ2-3, with a tentative D call TRBD2 (6 bases). This CDR3 contains 17 residues. Germline V gives CDR1 MGHRA, CDR2 YSYEKL. V shed 0 bases and J shed 0 bases, with 13 bases lying between them. The CDR3 loop reads CASSQDLPGRSTDTQYF. In DNA form, the CDR3 reads TGCGCCAGCAGCCAAGATCTCCCAGGGAGGAGCACAGATACGCAGTATTTT.

The gene calls are TRBV2 and TRBJ1-5; D is possibly TRBD1 (6 bases). Germline V CDR1 and CDR2: SNHLY, FYNNEI. V was shortened by 4 bases and J by 7 bases, with 14 bases between the two germline ends. The CDR3 sequence is 14 residues long. CDR3 coding DNA: TGTGCCAGCAGTGGTGAGGGGGGAGGGCAGCCCCAGCATTTT. This codes for CASSGEGGGQPQHF.

V usage is TRBV30 and J usage is TRBJ1-1; D call uncertain. Germline lookup yields CDR1 GTSNPN and CDR2 SVGIG (reference sequence). The CDR3 is 12 residues long. The V and J ends lost 5 bases and 1 base respectively, with 8 bases between them. CDR3: CAWRPGNTEAFF. The CDR3 bases are TGTGCCTGGCGCCCGGGGAACACTGAAGCTTTCTTT.

The V gene is TRBV6-1, the J gene TRBJ1-5; D possibly corresponds to TRBD1 (5 bases). CDR3 length: 16 amino acids. Between the trimmed V and J ends, which lost 0 bases and 3 bases, there was a span of 12 bases. CDR1 MNHNS and CDR2 SASEGT come from the germline V gene. CDR3: CASSEAPGAHNQPQHF. In DNA, the CDR3 is TGTGCCAGCAGTGAAGCGCCTGGGGCCCACAATCAGCCCCAGCATTTT.

By sample fraction, this clone is medium-sized. The chain has TRBV19 and TRBJ1-3; possible D gene TRBD1, 6 bases. Germline values: CDR1 LNHDA, CDR2 SQIVND (reference sequence). The length of the CDR3 is 16 residues. For the CDR3, the DNA is TGTGCAAGCCGGGGCAGGGGCTCCTTCTCTGGAAACACCATATATTTT. It specifies CASRGRGSFSGNTIYF. The full variable domain, completed using reference TRBV19 and TRBJ1-3, is DGGITQSPKYLFRKEGQNVTLSCEQNLNHDAMYWYRQDPGQGLRLIYYSQIVNDFQKGDIAEGYSVSREKKESFPLTVTSAQKNPTAFYLCASRGRGSFSGNTIYFGEGSWLTVV.

The rearrangement links TRBV19 to TRBJ2-1; weak D call: TRBD2 (6 bases). The V gene's germline CDR1 is LNHDA and CDR2 SQIVND (reference sequence). The ends were cut back, 6 bases at V and 10 bases at J, with 25 bases in the middle. The CDR3 sequence is 16 residues long. For the CDR3, the DNA is TGTGCCAGTAGCCTCCCCCGGGACTCCCGAGAGTCCGAGCAGTTCTTC. As protein: CASSLPRDSRESEQFF.

This chain links TRBV5-8 with TRBJ1-1, with D maybe TRBD1 (6 bases). The ends were cut back, 4 bases at V and 1 base at J, with 14 bases in the middle. There are 15 residues in the CDR3. CDR1 is SGHTS and CDR2 is YDEGEE in the germline V gene. CDR3 coding DNA: TGTGCCAGCAGCCCGTTAGACAGGAGGAACACTGAAGCTTTCTTT. This encodes CASSPLDRRNTEAFF.

The chain recombines TRBV11-2 with TRBJ2-1; 7 nucleotides agree with TRBD2. The ends lost 9 bases at V and 9 bases at J; junction bases unmatched: 11. The germline V gene encodes CDR1 SGHAT and CDR2 FQNNGV. This CDR3 is 13 amino acids long. The CDR3 loop is CASLGGTTSEQFF. The DNA for the CDR3 is TGTGCCAGTTTGGGGGGGACCACCAGTGAGCAGTTCTTC.

This clone was counted a single time. Written as DNA, the CDR3 is TGTGCCAGCAGCGTAGACAGGACTAGAGGATCAGATACGCAGTATTTT. Translated: CASSVDRTRGSDTQYF. The chain employs TRBV9 and TRBJ2-3; 7 bases are shared with TRBD2. The ends lost 0 bases at V and 4 bases at J; junction bases unmatched: 8. CDR1 SGDLS and CDR2 YYNGEE come from the germline V gene. This CDR3 is built from 16 residues.

This CDR3 reads CASSFQGNQPQHF. CDR3 nucleotide sequence: TGTGCCAGCAGTTTCCAGGGCAATCAGCCCCAGCATTTT. The chain links TRBV12-3 or TRBV12-4 to TRBJ1-5; D unclear. V shed 3 bases and J shed 2 bases, with 5 bases lying between them. The CDR3 is 13 amino acids.

This chain connects TRBV18 to TRBJ2-2, with a weak D call TRBD1 (6 bases). Per germline, CDR1 KGHSH and CDR2 LQKENI. CDR3 length: 16 amino acids. The germline V and J ends were trimmed by 0 bases and 1 base, with 9 bases remaining between them. The chain's CDR3 is CASSPPAGVNTGELFF. The CDR3 DNA reads as TGTGCCAGCTCACCACCCGCAGGGGTGAACACCGGGGAGCTGTTTTTT.

The V and J genes are TRBV7-9 and TRBJ1-1; 9 positions agree with TRBD1. The V segment lost 5 bases and the J segment 10 bases; nucleotides outside the gene matches: 8. The CDR3 spans 13 residues. Germline lookup yields CDR1 SEHNR and CDR2 FQNEAQ (reference sequence). The CDR3: CASSNRDRVLAFF. In DNA, the CDR3 is TGTGCCAGCAGCAACCGGGACAGGGTTCTAGCTTTCTTT. Variable domain in full (rest from reference TRBV7-9 and TRBJ1-1): DTGVSQNPRHKITKRGQNVTFRCDPISEHNRLYWYRQTLGQGPEFLTYFQNEAQLEKSRLLSDRFSAERPKGSFSTLEIQRTEQGDSAMYLCASSNRDRVLAFFGQGTRLTVV.

The chain has TRBV12-3 or TRBV12-4 and TRBJ1-4; D gene unclear. There are 12 residues in the CDR3. Trimming removed 8 bases from V and 6 bases from J, with 10 bases in between. CDR3 sequence (DNA): TGTGCCAGCCGCCGAGGGTATGAAAAACTGTTTTTT. It yields the protein CASRRGYEKLFF.

The chain has TRBV5-4 and TRBJ2-5, with TRBD2 matching 12 bases. The CDR3 extends over 18 amino acids. After removal of 2 bases from V and 2 bases from J, the junction contained 10 bases not matched to a gene. Per germline, CDR1 SGHNT and CDR2 YYREEE (reference sequence). This CDR3 reads CASSFGWTSGTQQETQYF. The CDR3 DNA sequence: TGTGCCAGCAGCTTTGGGTGGACTAGCGGGACCCAACAAGAGACCCAGTACTTC.

V is TRBV2 and J is TRBJ2-2; D might be TRBD2 (6 bases). Germline assignment: CDR1 SNHLY and CDR2 FYNNEI. CDR3 length: 14 residues. The ends were cut back, 10 bases at V and 2 bases at J, with 14 bases in the middle. The CDR3 DNA reads TGTGCCACCCTAGGGGACTTTAACACCGGGGAGCTGTTTTTT. It is translated as CATLGDFNTGELFF.

The chain employs TRBV11-2 and TRBJ2-7; D remains ambiguous. Germline CDR1 and CDR2: SGHAT and FQNNGV. V was pared by 1 base and J by 6 bases, with 4 bases between. There are 11 residues in the CDR3. CDR3 sequence: CASSLAREQYV. The CDR3 DNA is TGTGCCAGCAGCTTAGCCCGCGAGCAGTACGTC.

The chain uses TRBV6-6 and TRBJ1-1; 7 bases agree with TRBD1. The V gene's germline CDR1 is MNHNY and CDR2 SVGAGI (reference sequence). The CDR3 length is 16 residues. Trimming cost V 2 bases and J 1 base; bases outside gene matches: 7. CDR3 bases: TGTGCCAGCAGTTACCCTAAGGGGGCCGGGAACACTGAAGCTTTCTTT. Translated, it gives CASSYPKGAGNTEAFF.

V is TRBV7-8 and J is TRBJ1-6; TRBD1 is a possible D gene (6 bases). Germline CDR1 SGHVS, CDR2 FQNEAQ. With 3 bases removed from V and 4 bases from J, the gap between germline ends came to 10 bases. The CDR3 spans 15 residues. The CDR3 reads CASSFETGYNSPLHF. CDR3 nucleotide sequence: TGTGCCAGCAGCTTTGAGACAGGTTATAATTCACCCCTCCACTTT.

The chain joins TRBV20-1 to TRBJ1-3; D unresolved. Deletions cut 4 bases from V and 3 bases from J, with 4 bases between. Per germline, CDR1 DFQATT and CDR2 SNEGSKA (reference sequence). The CDR3 covers 11 residues. Written as DNA, the CDR3 is TGCAGTGCTACACTTGGAAACACCATATATTTT. It encodes CSATLGNTIYF.